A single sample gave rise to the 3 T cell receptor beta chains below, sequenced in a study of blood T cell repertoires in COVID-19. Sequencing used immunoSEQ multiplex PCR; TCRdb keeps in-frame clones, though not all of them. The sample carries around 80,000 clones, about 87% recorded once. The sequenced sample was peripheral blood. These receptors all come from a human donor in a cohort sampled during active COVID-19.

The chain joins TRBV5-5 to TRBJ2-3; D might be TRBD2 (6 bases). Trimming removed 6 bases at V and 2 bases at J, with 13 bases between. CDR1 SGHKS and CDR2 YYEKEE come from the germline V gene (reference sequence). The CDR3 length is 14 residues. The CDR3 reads CASIVGGYTDTQYF. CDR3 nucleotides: TGTGCCAGCATCGTGGGGGGATACACAGATACGCAGTATTTT. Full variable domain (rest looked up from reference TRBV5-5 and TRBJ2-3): DAGVTQSPTHLIKTRGQQVTLRCSPISGHKSVSWYQQVLGQGPQFIFQYYEKEERGRGNFPDRFSARQFPNYSSELNVNALLLGDSALYLCASIVGGYTDTQYFGPGTRLTVL.

The CDR3 sequence: CASAGTGWTDTQYF. The CDR3 DNA reads TGTGCCAGCGCAGGGACAGGGTGGACAGATACGCAGTATTTT. This chain uses TRBV6-5 with TRBJ2-3; 9 bases fit TRBD1. Trimming at V came to 8 bases and at J to 3 bases, leaving 6 bases not matched to a gene. CDR3 length: 14 amino acids. Germline CDR1 and CDR2: MNHEY and SVGAGI.

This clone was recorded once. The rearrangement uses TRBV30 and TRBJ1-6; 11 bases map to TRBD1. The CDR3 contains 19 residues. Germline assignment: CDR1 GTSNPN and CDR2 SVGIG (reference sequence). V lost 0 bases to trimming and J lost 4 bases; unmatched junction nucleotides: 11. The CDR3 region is CAWSVVGGQGASYNSPLHF. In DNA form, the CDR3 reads TGTGCCTGGAGTGTAGTTGGTGGACAGGGGGCGTCTTATAATTCACCCCTCCACTTT.